The clone carrying this T cell receptor (beta chain) has just a few counts. The sample is drawn from a study of blood T cell repertoires in COVID-19. The CDR3 spans 15 residues. Trimming stripped 0 bases from V and 3 bases from J, with 13 bases between. CDR1 is SGHDT, CDR2 YYEEEE, per germline. Method: immunoSEQ multiplex PCR; TCRdb's copy keeps in-frame clones and lacks some. The sample holds about 70,000 clones, about 70% seen once. Material: peripheral blood. This chain uses TRBV5-6 with TRBJ2-7; tentatively, D is TRBD2 (6 bases). This clonotype was sampled from a woman aged 80 or over with active or convalescent COVID-19. The chain's CDR3 is CASSLGGGVHYEQYF. As DNA, the CDR3 is TGTGCCAGCAGCTTGGGAGGAGGGGTTCACTACGAGCAGTACTTC.